This is a list of T cell receptor beta chains from one sample in a study of T cells in localized non-small cell lung cancer. Sequencing was performed with immunoSEQ multiplex PCR; in TCRdb, only in-frame clones are kept and a portion is missing. The sample holds almost 40,000 clones; 79% are singletons and the top ten take about 35%. Sequenced here: PBMCs, sampled before any cancer treatment. The receptors shown here come from a woman aged 40-69 years with stage II squamous cell lung carcinoma. The conserved cysteine and the conserved F or W are not part of the CDR3 here.

v_gene: TRBV12-1
CDR3aa: ASSPGLRTSGRAPDTQY

v_gene: TRBV7-8
CDR3aa: ASSSLRASENTGELF

v_gene: TRBV2
CDR3aa: AGGTGPYEQY

v_gene: TRBV5-1
CDR3aa: ASSPEGQGANTEAF

v_gene: TRBV19
CDR3aa: ATGDRSIGETQY

v_gene: TRBV5-6
CDR3aa: ASSLSPHRPQH

v_gene: TRBV5-6
CDR3aa: ASSLGVAGDNTEAF

v_gene: TRBV5-1
CDR3aa: ASSLGYADSSYNSPLH

v_gene: TRBV29-1
CDR3aa: SVDPRDRVGGNTIY

v_gene: TRBV28
CDR3aa: ASSQGTYQPQH

v_gene: TRBV18
CDR3aa: ASSPRTPGELF

v_gene: TRBV19
CDR3aa: ASSDRGQPDTQY

v_gene: TRBV11-1
CDR3aa: ASSPGSRETQY

v_gene: TRBV5-1
CDR3aa: ASSTAATGAVAGEAF

v_gene: TRBV11-3
CDR3aa: ASSLEHPSGELF

v_gene: TRBV19
CDR3aa: ATRGTGSGNTIY

v_gene: TRBV19
CDR3aa: ASSMLGGSRNEQF